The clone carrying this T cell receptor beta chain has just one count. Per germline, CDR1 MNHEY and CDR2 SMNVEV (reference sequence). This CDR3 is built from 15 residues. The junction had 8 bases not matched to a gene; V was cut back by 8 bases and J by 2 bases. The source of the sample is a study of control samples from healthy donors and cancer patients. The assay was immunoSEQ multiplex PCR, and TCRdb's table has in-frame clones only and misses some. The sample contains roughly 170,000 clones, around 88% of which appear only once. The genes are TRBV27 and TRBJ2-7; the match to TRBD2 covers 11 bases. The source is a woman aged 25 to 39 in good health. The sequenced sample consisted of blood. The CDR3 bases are TGTGCCAGCCGAGGAACTAGCGGGAGTCCCTACGAGCAGTACTTC. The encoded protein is CASRGTSGSPYEQYF.